This TCR beta chain was captured in a study of T cell responses to AZD1222 COVID-19 vaccine. CDR3 length equals 14 residues. The V segment lost 1 base and the J segment 4 bases; nucleotides outside the gene matches: 2. Germline V lookup: CDR1 SEHNR, CDR2 FQNEAQ (reference sequence). With regard to this clone: Antigen: not known.

Produced via immunoSEQ multiplex PCR; TCRdb's table is partial and in-frame only. The sample has 100,000 to 120,000 clones; roughly 89% are singletons. Study-wide results and limits: The CD4 TCRs associated with vaccination extended across spike and predominated at 160-218 and 743-854. Clonal diversity may have been underestimated, and the donors were mostly white British, with more females than males. Researchers took repertoire samples only after the peak T cell response had come. Increased Spike-specific TCR breadth and depth were observed after two AZD1222 doses.

The input for sequencing was peripheral blood, taken 28 days after the second AZD1222 dose. This receptor was identified in an adult who received the AZD1222 COVID-19 vaccine. This chain joins TRBV7-9 and TRBJ2-7, with 9 bases matching TRBD2. The CDR3 is CASSLGGLAYEQYF. As DNA, the CDR3 is TGTGCCAGCAGCTTAGGTGGACTAGCGTACGAGCAGTACTTC.